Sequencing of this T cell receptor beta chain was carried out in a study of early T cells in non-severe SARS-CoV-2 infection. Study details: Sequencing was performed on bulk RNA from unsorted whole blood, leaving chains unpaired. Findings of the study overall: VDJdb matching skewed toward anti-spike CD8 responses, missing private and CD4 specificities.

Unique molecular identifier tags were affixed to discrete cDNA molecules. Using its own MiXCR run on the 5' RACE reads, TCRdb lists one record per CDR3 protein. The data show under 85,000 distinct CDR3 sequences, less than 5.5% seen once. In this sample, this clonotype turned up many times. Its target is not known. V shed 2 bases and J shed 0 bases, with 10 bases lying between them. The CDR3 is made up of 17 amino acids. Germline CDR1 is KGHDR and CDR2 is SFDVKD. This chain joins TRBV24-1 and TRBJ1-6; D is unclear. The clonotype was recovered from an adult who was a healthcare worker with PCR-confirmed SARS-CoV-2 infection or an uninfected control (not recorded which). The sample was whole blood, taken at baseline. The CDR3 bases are TGTGCCACCAGTGATTCCACAGACTTCTCCTATAATTCACCCCTCCACTTT. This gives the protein CATSDSTDFSYNSPLHF.